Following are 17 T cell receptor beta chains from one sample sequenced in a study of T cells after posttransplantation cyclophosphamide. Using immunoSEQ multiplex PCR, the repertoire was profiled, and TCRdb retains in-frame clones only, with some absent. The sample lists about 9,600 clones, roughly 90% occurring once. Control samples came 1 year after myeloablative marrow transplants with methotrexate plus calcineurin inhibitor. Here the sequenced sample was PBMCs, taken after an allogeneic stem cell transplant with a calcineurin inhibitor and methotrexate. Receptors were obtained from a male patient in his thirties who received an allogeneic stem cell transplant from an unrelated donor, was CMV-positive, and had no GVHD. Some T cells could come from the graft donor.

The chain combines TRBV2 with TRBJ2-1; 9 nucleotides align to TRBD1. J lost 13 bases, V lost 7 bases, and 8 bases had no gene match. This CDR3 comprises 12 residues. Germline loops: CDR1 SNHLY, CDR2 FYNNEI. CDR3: CASTGQGEVQFF. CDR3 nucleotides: TGTGCCAGCACGGGACAGGGAGAAGTACAGTTCTTC.

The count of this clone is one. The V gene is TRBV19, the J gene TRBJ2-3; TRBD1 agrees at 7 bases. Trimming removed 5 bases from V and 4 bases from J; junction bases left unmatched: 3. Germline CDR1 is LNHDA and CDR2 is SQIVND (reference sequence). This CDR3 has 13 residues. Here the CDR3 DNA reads TGTGCCAGTAGTGTCGACAGGGCAGATACGCAGTATTTT. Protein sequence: CASSVDRADTQYF.

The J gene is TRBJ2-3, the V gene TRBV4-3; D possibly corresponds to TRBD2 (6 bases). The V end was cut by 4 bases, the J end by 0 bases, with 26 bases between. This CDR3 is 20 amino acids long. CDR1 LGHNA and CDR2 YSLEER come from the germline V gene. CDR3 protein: CASSLSVGIAVHLSTDTQYF. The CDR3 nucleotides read TGCGCCAGCAGCCTCTCGGTGGGGATAGCGGTGCACCTGAGCACAGATACGCAGTATTTT.

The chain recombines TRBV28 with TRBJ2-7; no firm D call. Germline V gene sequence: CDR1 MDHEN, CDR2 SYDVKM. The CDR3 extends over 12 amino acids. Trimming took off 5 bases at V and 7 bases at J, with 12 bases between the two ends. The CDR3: CASSALRSEQYF. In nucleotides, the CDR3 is TGTGCCAGCAGTGCCCTAAGGAGTGAGCAGTACTTC.

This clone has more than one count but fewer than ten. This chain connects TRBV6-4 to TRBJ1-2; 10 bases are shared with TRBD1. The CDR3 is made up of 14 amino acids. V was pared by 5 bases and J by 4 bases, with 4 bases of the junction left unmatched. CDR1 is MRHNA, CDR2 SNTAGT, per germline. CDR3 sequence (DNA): TGTGCCAGCAGTCCGACAGGGGGCAGCTATGGCTACACCTTC. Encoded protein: CASSPTGGSYGYTF.

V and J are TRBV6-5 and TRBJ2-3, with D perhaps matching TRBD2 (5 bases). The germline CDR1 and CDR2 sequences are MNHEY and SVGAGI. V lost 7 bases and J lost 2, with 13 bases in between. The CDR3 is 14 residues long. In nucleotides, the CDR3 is TGTGCCAGCATCCCGGGGAGTTCCACAGATACGCAGTATTTT. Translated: CASIPGSSTDTQYF.

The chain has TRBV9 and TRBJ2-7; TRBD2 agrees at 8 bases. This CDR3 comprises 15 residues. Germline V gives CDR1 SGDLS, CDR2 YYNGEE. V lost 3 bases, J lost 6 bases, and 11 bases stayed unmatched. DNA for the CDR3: TGTGCCAGCAGCGGACCGAGCCTAGCGGGCGGCGAGCAGTACTTC. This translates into CASSGPSLAGGEQYF.

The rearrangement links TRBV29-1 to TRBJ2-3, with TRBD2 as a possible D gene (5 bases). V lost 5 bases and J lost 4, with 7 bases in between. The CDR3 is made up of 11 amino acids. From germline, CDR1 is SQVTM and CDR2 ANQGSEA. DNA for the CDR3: TGCAGCGTTCTGGACTCAGATACGCAGTATTTT. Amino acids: CSVLDSDTQYF.

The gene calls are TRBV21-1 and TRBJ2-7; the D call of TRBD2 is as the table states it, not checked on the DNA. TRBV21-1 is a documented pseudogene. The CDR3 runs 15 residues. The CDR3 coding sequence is TGTGCCAGCAGTGAGGTCATACACGTGTTAGACGAGCAGTACTTC. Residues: CASSEVIHVLDEQYF.

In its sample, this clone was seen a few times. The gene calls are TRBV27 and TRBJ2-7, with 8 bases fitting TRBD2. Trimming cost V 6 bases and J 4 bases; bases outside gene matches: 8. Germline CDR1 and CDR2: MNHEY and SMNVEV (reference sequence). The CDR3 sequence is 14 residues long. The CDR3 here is CASRAAGTRYEQYF. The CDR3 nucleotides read TGTGCCAGCAGGGCCGCCGGGACTAGGTACGAGCAGTACTTC.

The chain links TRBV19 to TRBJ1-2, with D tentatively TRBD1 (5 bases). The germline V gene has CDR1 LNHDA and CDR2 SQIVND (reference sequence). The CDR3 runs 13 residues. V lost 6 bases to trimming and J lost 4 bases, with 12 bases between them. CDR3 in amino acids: CASRIREGYGYTF. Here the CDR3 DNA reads TGTGCCAGTAGGATCAGGGAGGGCTATGGCTACACCTTC.

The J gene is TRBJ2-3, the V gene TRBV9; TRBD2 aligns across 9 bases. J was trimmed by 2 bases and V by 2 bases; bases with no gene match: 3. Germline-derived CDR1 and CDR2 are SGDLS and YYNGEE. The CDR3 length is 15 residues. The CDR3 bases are TGTGCCAGCAGCGTGACTAGCGGACTCACAGATACGCAGTATTTT. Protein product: CASSVTSGLTDTQYF.

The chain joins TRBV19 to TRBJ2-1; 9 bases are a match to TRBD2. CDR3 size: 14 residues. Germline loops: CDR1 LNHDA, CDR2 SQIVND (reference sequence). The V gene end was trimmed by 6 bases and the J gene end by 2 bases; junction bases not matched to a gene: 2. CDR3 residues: CASSLAGTYNEQFF. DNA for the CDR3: TGTGCCAGTAGCCTAGCGGGGACCTACAATGAGCAGTTCTTC.

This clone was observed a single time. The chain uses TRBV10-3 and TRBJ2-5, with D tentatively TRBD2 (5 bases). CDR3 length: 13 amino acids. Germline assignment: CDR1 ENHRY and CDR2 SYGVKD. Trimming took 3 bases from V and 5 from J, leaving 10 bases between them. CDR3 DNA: TGTGCCATCAGTGACACCCCGGGGGAGACCCAGTACTTC. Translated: CAISDTPGETQYF.

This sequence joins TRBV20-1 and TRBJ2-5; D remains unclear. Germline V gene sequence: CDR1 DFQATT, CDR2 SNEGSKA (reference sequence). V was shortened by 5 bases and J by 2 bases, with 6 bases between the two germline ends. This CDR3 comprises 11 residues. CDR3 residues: CSAFRQETQYF. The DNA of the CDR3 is TGCAGTGCTTTTAGACAAGAGACCCAGTACTTC.

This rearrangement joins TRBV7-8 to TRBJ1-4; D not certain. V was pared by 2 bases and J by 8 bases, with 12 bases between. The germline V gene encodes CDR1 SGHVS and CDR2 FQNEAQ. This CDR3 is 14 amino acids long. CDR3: CASSLNSGGEKLFF. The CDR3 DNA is TGTGCCAGCAGCTTAAACTCAGGAGGGGAAAAACTGTTTTTT.

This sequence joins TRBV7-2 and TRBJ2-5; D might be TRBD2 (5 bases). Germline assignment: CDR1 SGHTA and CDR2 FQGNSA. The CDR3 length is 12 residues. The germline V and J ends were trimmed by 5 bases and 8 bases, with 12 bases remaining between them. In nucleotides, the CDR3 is TGTGCCAGCAGCCCGGTTTCGGGAACCCAGTACTTC. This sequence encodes CASSPVSGTQYF.